These 10 T cell receptor beta chains originate from one sample sequenced in a study of blood T cell repertoires in COVID-19. Assay: immunoSEQ multiplex PCR; the TCRdb copy retains only in-frame clones and omits some. The table lists 200,000 to 300,000 clones, 86% of them singletons, with less than 3% in the top ten. The sequencing sample was made of PBMCs or T cells enriched from blood (not recorded which). These receptors were taken from a woman aged 18 to 35 who had recovered from COVID-19.

V usage is TRBV5-1 and J usage is TRBJ1-4; tentative D call: TRBD1 (5 bases). The CDR3 is 14 amino acids. The V gene's germline CDR1 is SGHRS and CDR2 YFSETQ. Between the trimmed V and J ends, which lost 0 bases and 8 bases, there was a span of 11 bases. In DNA, the CDR3 is TGCGCCAGCAGCTTGGCTCAGGGTCGAGAAAAACTGTTTTTT. It is translated as CASSLAQGREKLFF.

The rearrangement uses TRBV3-1 (or the pseudogene TRBV3-2) and TRBJ1-1; 9 bases map to TRBD1. The CDR3 has 18 residues. The germline V gene encodes CDR1 LGHDT and CDR2 YNNKEL (reference sequence). Germline trimming cut 1 base from V and 1 base from J; bases unmatched to any gene: 10. DNA for the CDR3: TGTGCCAGCAGCCAAGGGCTAAACAGGGGGCGAAGGAACACTGAAGCTTTCTTT. This translates into CASSQGLNRGRRNTEAFF.

The J gene is TRBJ2-3, the V gene TRBV5-1, with 9 bases identical to TRBD1. Losses at the gene ends were 3 bases for V and 2 bases for J; bases not matched to a gene: 4. The germline V gene encodes CDR1 SGHRS and CDR2 YFSETQ. This CDR3 has 15 residues. CDR3 region: CASSSGTGHTDTQYF. Here the CDR3 DNA reads TGCGCCAGCAGCTCCGGGACAGGGCACACAGATACGCAGTATTTT.

This rearrangement joins TRBV30 to TRBJ2-7, with D tentatively TRBD2 (5 bases). The CDR3 loop spans 11 amino acids. V lost 4 bases and J lost 6, with 10 bases in between. Germline loops: CDR1 GTSNPN, CDR2 SVGIG (reference sequence). The CDR3 is CAWNTRGEQYF. As DNA, the CDR3 is TGTGCCTGGAATACCCGGGGCGAGCAGTACTTC.

The rearrangement joins TRBV9 to TRBJ2-1, with TRBD1 matching over 11 bases. The length of the CDR3 is 18 residues. CDR1 and CDR2 from the germline V gene are SGDLS and YYNGEE. Trimming removed 1 base from V and 5 bases from J; junction bases left unmatched: 11. CDR3 nucleotides: TGTGCCAGCAGCGTACCCGCACGGGGACAGGGGGAAAACAATGAGCAGTTCTTC. Translated: CASSVPARGQGENNEQFF.

The rearrangement joins TRBV5-1 to TRBJ2-7; tentatively, D is TRBD1 (5 bases). V was shortened by 3 bases and J by 3 bases, with 19 bases between the two germline ends. Germline V gene lookup returns CDR1 SGHRS and CDR2 YFSETQ. The CDR3 spans 16 residues. CDR3: CASSYQGAGEFYEQYF. CDR3 DNA sequence: TGCGCCAGCAGCTATCAAGGGGCTGGGGAATTCTACGAGCAGTACTTC. Full variable domain (outside the CDR3, taken from reference TRBV5-1 and TRBJ2-7): KAGVTQTPRYLIKTRGQQVTLSCSPISGHRSVSWYQQTPGQGLQFLFEYFSETQRNKGNFPGRFSGRQFSNSRSEMNVSTLELGDSALYLCASSYQGAGEFYEQYFGPGTRLTVT.

This sequence joins TRBV9 and TRBJ2-1; 9 bases fit TRBD1. The CDR3 has 18 amino acids. The germline V gene has CDR1 SGDLS and CDR2 YYNGEE. Germline trimming cut 1 base from V and 4 bases from J; bases unmatched to any gene: 12. CDR3 DNA sequence: TGTGCCAGCAGCGTAACGAATTGGGGACAGGGAAATTACAATGAGCAGTTCTTC. Protein: CASSVTNWGQGNYNEQFF.

This sequence joins TRBV29-1 and TRBJ2-7, with 8 bases that match TRBD2. After removal of 7 bases from V and 3 bases from J, the junction contained 11 bases not matched to a gene. The germline V gene has CDR1 SQVTM and CDR2 ANQGSEA. The CDR3 runs to 14 residues. The CDR3 DNA sequence: TGCAGCGCCCTGGCCCGGGGGGGCTTCTACGAGCAGTACTTC. Translating it yields CSALARGGFYEQYF.

The chain is built from TRBV7-3 and TRBJ2-7, with TRBD2 identical over 9 bases. CDR3 length: 15 amino acids. V was clipped by 5 bases and J by 7 bases; unmatched bases: 12. Germline loops: CDR1 SGHTA, CDR2 FQGTGA. The CDR3 coding sequence is TGTGCCAGCAGCCCCGGGGGCGGGAGGGATAAGGAGCAGTACTTC. Protein product: CASSPGGGRDKEQYF.

V usage is TRBV9 and J usage is TRBJ1-6; 7 nucleotides agree with TRBD1. CDR1 and CDR2 (germline): SGDLS, YYNGEE. The V segment lost 4 bases and the J segment 7 bases; nucleotides outside the gene matches: 5. CDR3 length: 14 amino acids. CDR3: CASSKGQLNSPLHF. For the CDR3, the DNA is TGTGCCAGCAGCAAGGGACAGTTAAATTCACCCCTCCACTTT.